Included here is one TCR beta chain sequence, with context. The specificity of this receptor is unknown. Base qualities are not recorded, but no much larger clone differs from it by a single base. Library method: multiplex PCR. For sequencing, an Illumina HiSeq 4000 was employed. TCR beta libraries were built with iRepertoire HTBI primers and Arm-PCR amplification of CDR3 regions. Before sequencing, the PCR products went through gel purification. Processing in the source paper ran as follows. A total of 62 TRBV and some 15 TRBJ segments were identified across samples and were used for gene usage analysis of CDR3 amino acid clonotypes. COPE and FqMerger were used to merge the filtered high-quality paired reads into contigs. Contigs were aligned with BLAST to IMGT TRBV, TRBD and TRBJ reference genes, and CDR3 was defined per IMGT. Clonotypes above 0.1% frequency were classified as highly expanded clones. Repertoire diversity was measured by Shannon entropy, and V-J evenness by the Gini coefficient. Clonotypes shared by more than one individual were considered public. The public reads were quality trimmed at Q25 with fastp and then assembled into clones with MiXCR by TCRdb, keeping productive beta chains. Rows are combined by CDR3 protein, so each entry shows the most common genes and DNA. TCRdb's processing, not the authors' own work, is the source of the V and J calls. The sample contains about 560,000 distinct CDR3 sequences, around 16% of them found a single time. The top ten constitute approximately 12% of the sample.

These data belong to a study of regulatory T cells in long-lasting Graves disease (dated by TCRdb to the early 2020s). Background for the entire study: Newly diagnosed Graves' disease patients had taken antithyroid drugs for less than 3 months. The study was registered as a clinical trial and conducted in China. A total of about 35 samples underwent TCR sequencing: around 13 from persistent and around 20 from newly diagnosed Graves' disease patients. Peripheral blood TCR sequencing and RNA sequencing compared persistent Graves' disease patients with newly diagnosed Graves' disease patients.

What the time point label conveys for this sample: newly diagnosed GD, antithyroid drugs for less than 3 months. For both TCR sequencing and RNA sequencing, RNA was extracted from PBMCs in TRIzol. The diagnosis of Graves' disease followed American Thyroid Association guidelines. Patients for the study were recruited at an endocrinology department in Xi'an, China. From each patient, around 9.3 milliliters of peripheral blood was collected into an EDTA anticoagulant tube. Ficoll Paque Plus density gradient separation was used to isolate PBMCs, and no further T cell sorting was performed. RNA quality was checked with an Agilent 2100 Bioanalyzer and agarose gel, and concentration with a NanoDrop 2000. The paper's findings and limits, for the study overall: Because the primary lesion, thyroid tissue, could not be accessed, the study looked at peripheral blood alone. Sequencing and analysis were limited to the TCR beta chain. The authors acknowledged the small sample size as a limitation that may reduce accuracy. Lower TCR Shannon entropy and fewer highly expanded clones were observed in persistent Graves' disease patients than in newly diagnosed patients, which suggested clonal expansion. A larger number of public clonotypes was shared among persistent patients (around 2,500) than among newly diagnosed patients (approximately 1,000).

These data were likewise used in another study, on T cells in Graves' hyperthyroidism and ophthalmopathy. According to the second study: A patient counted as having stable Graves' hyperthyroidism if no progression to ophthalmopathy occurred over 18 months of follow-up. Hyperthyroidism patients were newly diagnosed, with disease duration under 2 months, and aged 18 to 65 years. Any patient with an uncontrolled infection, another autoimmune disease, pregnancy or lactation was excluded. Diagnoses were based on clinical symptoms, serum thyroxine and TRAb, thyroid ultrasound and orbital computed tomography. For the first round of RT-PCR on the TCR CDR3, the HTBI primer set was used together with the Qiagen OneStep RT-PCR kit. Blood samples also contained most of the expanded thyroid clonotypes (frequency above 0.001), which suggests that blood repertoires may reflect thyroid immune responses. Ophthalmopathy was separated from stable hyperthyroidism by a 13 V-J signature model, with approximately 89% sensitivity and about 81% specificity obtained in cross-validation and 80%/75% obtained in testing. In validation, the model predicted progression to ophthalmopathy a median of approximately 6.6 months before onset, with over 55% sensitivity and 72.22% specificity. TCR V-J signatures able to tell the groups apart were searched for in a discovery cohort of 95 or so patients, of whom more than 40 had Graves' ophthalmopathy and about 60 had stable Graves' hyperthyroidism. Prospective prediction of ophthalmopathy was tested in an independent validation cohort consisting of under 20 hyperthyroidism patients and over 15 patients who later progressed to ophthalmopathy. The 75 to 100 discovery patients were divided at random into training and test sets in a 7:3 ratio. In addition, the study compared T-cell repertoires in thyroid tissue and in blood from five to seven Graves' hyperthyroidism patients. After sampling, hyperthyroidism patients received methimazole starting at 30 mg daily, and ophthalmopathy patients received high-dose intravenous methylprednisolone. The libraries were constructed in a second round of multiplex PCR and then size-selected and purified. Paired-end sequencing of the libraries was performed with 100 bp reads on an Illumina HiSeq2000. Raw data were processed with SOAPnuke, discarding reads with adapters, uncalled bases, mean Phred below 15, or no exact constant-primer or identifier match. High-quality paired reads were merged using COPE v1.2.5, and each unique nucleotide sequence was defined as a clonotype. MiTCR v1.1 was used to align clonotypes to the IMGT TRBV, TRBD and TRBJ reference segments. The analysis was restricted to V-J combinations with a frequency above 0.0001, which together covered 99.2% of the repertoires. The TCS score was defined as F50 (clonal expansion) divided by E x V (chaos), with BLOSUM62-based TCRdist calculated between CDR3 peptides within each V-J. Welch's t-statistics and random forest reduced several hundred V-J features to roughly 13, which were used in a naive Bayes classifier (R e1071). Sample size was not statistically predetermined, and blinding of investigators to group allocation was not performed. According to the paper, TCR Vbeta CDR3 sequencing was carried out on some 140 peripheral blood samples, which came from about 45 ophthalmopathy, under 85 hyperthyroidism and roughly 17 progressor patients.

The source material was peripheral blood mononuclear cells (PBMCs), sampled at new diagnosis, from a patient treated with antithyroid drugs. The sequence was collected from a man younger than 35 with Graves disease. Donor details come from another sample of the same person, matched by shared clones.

The CDR3: CASSSGNQRATLNTEAFF. The sequenced DNA: TGTGCCAGCAGTTCTGGGAATCAGAGGGCCACTTTGAACACTGAAGCTTTCTTT. This chain is built from TRBV12-3 or TRBV12-4 and TRBJ1-1, with the D gene not clear enough to name. The CDR3 runs 18 residues from the cysteine to the phenylalanine. The DNA shown is the 54-base CDR3, in frame from base 1. The trim is 4 bases for V and 0 bases for J, with a gap of 21 bases between the germline ends.